These 3 T cell receptor beta chains originate from one sample sequenced in a study of cytomegalovirus exposure and HLA in healthy donors. The PCR made use of 60 Vbeta and 13 Jbeta primers. Produced via immunoSEQ multiplex PCR; TCRdb's table is partial and in-frame only. The sample lists about 160,000 clones; about 81% were seen once. Sequencing was performed on PBMCs. The receptors come from a woman between 45 and 65 years old in good health and CMV-seropositive.

This clone is a singleton in its sample. The chain joins TRBV5-1 to TRBJ1-1; TRBD1 aligns across 11 bases. The CDR3 is 15 residues long. With 6 bases clipped from V and 3 bases from J, the junction kept 7 bases outside the gene matches. CDR1 SGHRS and CDR2 YFSETQ come from the germline V gene. CDR3 DNA: TGCGCCAGCAATCGGGGACAGGGGGTGGACACTGAAGCTTTCTTT. Its translation: CASNRGQGVDTEAFF.

The chain joins TRBV19 to TRBJ1-1, with D perhaps matching TRBD1 (5 bases). This CDR3 contains 13 residues. Per germline, CDR1 LNHDA and CDR2 SQIVND (reference sequence). V was pared by 3 bases and J by 4 bases, with 9 bases between. For the CDR3, the DNA is TGTGCCAGTAGTATGGGGGAGGGCACTGAAGCTTTCTTT. It specifies CASSMGEGTEAFF.

CDR3 bases: TGTGCCAGCAGCCGAAATCAGGGGACAGGGGCCAACGTCCTGACTTTC. Protein sequence: CASSRNQGTGANVLTF. The chain recombines TRBV11-3 with TRBJ2-6; possibly TRBD1 for D (6 bases). CDR1 is SGHNT and CDR2 is YENEEA in the germline V gene. V dropped 5 bases and J dropped 4 bases, with 15 bases sitting between them. The CDR3 extends over 16 amino acids.